Presented here are 24 T cell receptor beta chains from one specimen sequenced in a study of cytomegalovirus exposure and HLA in healthy donors. A multiplex PCR was run with 60 Vbeta primers and 13 Jbeta primers. Only in-frame clones appear in the TCRdb table, and some are missing; sequencing was by immunoSEQ multiplex PCR. Of 70,000 to 100,000 clones in the sample, under 80% are singletons; the top ten hold less than 8%. Material: PBMCs. These receptor sequences come from a woman between 45 and 65 years old in good health and CMV-seropositive.

V gene TRBV7-3 combines with J gene TRBJ2-2; 7 nucleotides line up with TRBD2. CDR1 is SGHTA, CDR2 FQGTGA, per germline. The junction had 2 bases not matched to a gene; V was cut back by 0 bases and J by 4 bases. The CDR3 extends over 15 amino acids. The CDR3: CASSLTGGFTGELFF. The CDR3 region has the DNA TGTGCCAGCAGCTTAACGGGGGGGTTCACCGGGGAGCTGTTTTTT.

The table lists this clone with a few counts. V usage is TRBV6-7 and J usage is TRBJ1-5, with TRBD1 identical over 7 bases. TRBV6-7 is designated an ORF whose function remains uncertain. V shed 5 bases, J shed 1 base, and the junction held 11 bases outside the gene matches. CDR3 length: 17 amino acids. The CDR3 nucleotides read TGTGCCAGCAGTGAAGTTACGACAGGGACGAGCAATCAGCCCCAGCATTTT. This sequence encodes CASSEVTTGTSNQPQHF.

This clone has just one count. The CDR3 nucleotides are TGTGCCAGTGGGACAGGGATGGCCCAGTACTTC. Translated, it gives CASGTGMAQYF. The genes are TRBV19 and TRBJ2-5; TRBD1 matches 9 bases. Trimming at V came to 8 bases and at J to 9 bases, leaving 4 bases not matched to a gene. The CDR3 contains 11 residues. Per germline, CDR1 LNHDA and CDR2 SQIVND (reference sequence). The full variable domain, completed using reference TRBV19 and TRBJ2-5, is DGGITQSPKYLFRKEGQNVTLSCEQNLNHDAMYWYRQDPGQGLRLIYYSQIVNDFQKGDIAEGYSVSREKKESFPLTVTSAQKNPTAFYLCASGTGMAQYFGPGTRLLVL.

The CDR3 nucleotides are TGCGCCAGCAGTGATAGACTTCTTCTCACAGATACGCAGTATTTT. This encodes CASSDRLLLTDTQYF. The chain couples TRBV10-2 to TRBJ2-3, with no clear D. Germline values: CDR1 WSHSY, CDR2 SAAADI. This CDR3 has 15 amino acids. V gave up 3 bases and J gave up 2 bases, with 12 bases separating them.

The chain links TRBV5-6 to TRBJ1-2, with 10 bases identical to TRBD1. Looked up from germline, CDR1 is SGHDT and CDR2 is YYEEEE. The length of the CDR3 is 14 residues. The V and J ends lost 4 bases and 8 bases, in that order; junction bases with no gene match: 8. In nucleotides, the CDR3 is TGTGCCAGCAGCACAAGACAGGGGGCTGGAGGCTACACCTTC. The encoded protein is CASSTRQGAGGYTF.

The chain recombines TRBV10-3 with TRBJ2-2, with 10 bases matching TRBD1. V lost 11 bases and J lost 8; bases outside the gene matches: 8. Germline loops: CDR1 ENHRY, CDR2 SYGVKD. CDR3 size: 13 residues. CDR3 DNA sequence: TGTGCCCTCGGGGACAGGGGTCGGGGGGAGCTGTTTTTT. It encodes CALGDRGRGELFF.

This clone qualifies as medium-sized. This chain links TRBV6-1 with TRBJ1-1; TRBD1 might be the D (6 bases). Trimming cost V 4 bases and J 3 bases, with 18 bases left between them. This CDR3 has 16 residues. Germline values: CDR1 MNHNS, CDR2 SASEGT. CDR3 residues: CASSGEWDTSHTEAFF. The CDR3 bases are TGTGCCAGCAGTGGTGAATGGGACACCTCACACACTGAAGCTTTCTTT.

V usage is TRBV4-1 and J usage is TRBJ1-2, with 8 positions matching TRBD1. The CDR3 has 16 amino acids. The V gene's germline CDR1 is MGHRA and CDR2 YSYEKL. With V trimmed by 0 bases and J by 4 bases, 7 bases remained unmatched. CDR3 nucleotides: TGCGCCAGCAGCCAAGATAGCACAGGGACAGGCTATGGCTACACCTTC. Protein sequence: CASSQDSTGTGYGYTF.

This clone was seen only once. This chain uses TRBV2 with TRBJ1-2; 8 nucleotides align to TRBD1. The V segment lost 6 bases and the J segment 5 bases; nucleotides outside the gene matches: 2. The CDR3 length is 12 residues. CDR1 and CDR2 from the germline V gene are SNHLY and FYNNEI. In DNA form, the CDR3 reads TGTGCCAGCAGCACAGGGGGTTATGGCTACACCTTC. This sequence encodes CASSTGGYGYTF. Using reference TRBV2 and TRBJ1-2 for the parts outside the CDR3, the full variable domain is EPEVTQTPSHQVTQMGQEVILRCVPISNHLYFYWYRQILGQKVEFLVSFYNNEISEKSEIFDDQFSVERPDGSNFTLKIRSTKLEDSAMYFCASSTGGYGYTFGSGTRLTVV.

The chain couples TRBV19 to TRBJ2-3; TRBD1 aligns across 10 bases. Germline V CDR1 and CDR2: LNHDA, SQIVND (reference sequence). Losses at the gene ends were 4 bases for V and 2 bases for J; bases not matched to a gene: 3. The CDR3 is made up of 15 amino acids. CDR3 bases: TGTGCCAGTAGTAGGGGGACAGGGGCCACAGATACGCAGTATTTT. Translating gives CASSRGTGATDTQYF.

The chain combines TRBV7-9 with TRBJ2-5; D gene ambiguous. V lost 1 base, J lost 2 bases, and 5 bases lay in between. The CDR3 length is 13 residues. Germline V gives CDR1 SEHNR, CDR2 FQNEAQ (reference sequence). CDR3 amino acids: CASSLGGQETQYF. The CDR3 DNA is TGTGCCAGCAGCTTAGGCGGTCAAGAGACCCAGTACTTC.

The sample holds a few counts of this clone. The rearrangement links TRBV5-1 to TRBJ2-7; 8 nucleotides match TRBD1. The CDR3 is 14 residues long. J was trimmed by 3 bases and V by 2 bases; bases with no gene match: 4. CDR1 and CDR2 (germline): SGHRS, YFSETQ. CDR3 loop: CASSFGQGNYEQYF. In DNA form, the CDR3 reads TGCGCCAGCAGCTTTGGACAGGGAAACTACGAGCAGTACTTC.

This clone was found a few times. V is TRBV25-1 and J is TRBJ1-2; D is ambiguous. Trimming stripped 3 bases from V and 8 bases from J, with 10 bases between. The CDR3 consists of 12 residues. Germline assignment: CDR1 MGHDK and CDR2 SYGVNS. Written as DNA, the CDR3 is TGTGCCAGCAGTGACCCCATGAGGGGCTACACCTTC. Translation: CASSDPMRGYTF.

The chain is built from TRBV19 and TRBJ2-1; D is uncertain. The V gene's germline CDR1 is LNHDA and CDR2 SQIVND (reference sequence). V was trimmed by 4 bases and J by 4 bases, leaving 17 bases between them. The CDR3 length is 16 residues. CDR3 sequence (DNA): TGTGCCAGTAGTACGTTTGCGGATACTACTTACAATGAGCAGTTCTTC. Translated: CASSTFADTTYNEQFF. Drawing the rest from reference TRBV19 and TRBJ2-1, the complete variable domain is DGGITQSPKYLFRKEGQNVTLSCEQNLNHDAMYWYRQDPGQGLRLIYYSQIVNDFQKGDIAEGYSVSREKKESFPLTVTSAQKNPTAFYLCASSTFADTTYNEQFFGPGTRLTVL.

The chain recombines TRBV10-1 with TRBJ2-1, with TRBD2 matching over 9 bases. From germline, CDR1 is WNHNN and CDR2 SYGVQD (reference sequence). The CDR3 has 14 amino acids. The junction had 1 base not matched to a gene; V was cut back by 5 bases and J by 2 bases. The CDR3, as DNA: TGCGCCAGCAGTTTAGCGGGGGCCTACAATGAGCAGTTCTTC. Its translation: CASSLAGAYNEQFF.

The chain recombines TRBV6-5 with TRBJ1-6; 7 nucleotides line up with TRBD1. V trimming: 0 bases; J trimming: 5 bases; junction bases outside the gene matches: 4. Germline V CDR1 and CDR2: MNHEY, SVGAGI. The CDR3 is 16 amino acids. The CDR3 loop reads CASSYSKGGNNSPLHF. CDR3 DNA sequence: TGTGCCAGCAGTTACTCGAAAGGGGGCAATAATTCACCCCTCCACTTT.

The chain combines TRBV5-4 with TRBJ1-2; D gene unclear. The CDR3 is 14 residues long. CDR1 and CDR2 from the germline V gene are SGHNT and YYREEE (reference sequence). Trimming took 1 base from V and 7 from J, leaving 14 bases between them. The CDR3 is CASSLKELSVGYTF. CDR3 nucleotides: TGTGCCAGCAGCTTGAAGGAGCTGAGTGTTGGCTACACCTTC.

This rearrangement joins TRBV9 to TRBJ1-3; D might be TRBD1 (5 bases). CDR3 size: 18 residues. CDR1 and CDR2 (germline): SGDLS, YYNGEE. Trimming pared 2 bases from V and 0 bases from J, leaving 18 bases between. CDR3 DNA sequence: TGTGCCAGCAGCGTCGAGGGCGGGACTCAGAGCTCTGGAAACACCATATATTTT. Protein: CASSVEGGTQSSGNTIYF.

V is TRBV4-1 and J is TRBJ2-3; no clear D. There are 14 residues in the CDR3. The ends were cut back, 3 bases at V and 1 base at J, with 8 bases in the middle. The germline gives CDR1 MGHRA, CDR2 YSYEKL. The CDR3 DNA reads TGCGCCAGCAGCCACGGCGGCGGCACAGATACGCAGTATTTT. Translating gives CASSHGGGTDTQYF.

This clone appeared a few times. The J gene is TRBJ2-7, the V gene TRBV5-1; weak D call: TRBD1 (6 bases). The germline gives CDR1 SGHRS, CDR2 YFSETQ. Trimming took 2 bases from V and 0 from J, leaving 21 bases between them. The CDR3 covers 18 residues. CDR3 nucleotides: TGCGCCAGCAGCTTAGGGACAAGGTTCAGAAGAGGCTCCTACGAGCAGTACTTC. Translated, it gives CASSLGTRFRRGSYEQYF.

The V gene is TRBV4-2, the J gene TRBJ1-6; a weak D match, TRBD1 (5 bases). Germline CDR1 reads LGHNA; CDR2 reads YNFKEQ. This CDR3 has 19 residues. V was cut by 2 bases and J by 1 base, with 18 bases left in between. As DNA, the CDR3 is TGTGCCAGCAGCCAAACTCCCCCGGGGGTAGAGTCCTATAATTCACCCCTCCACTTT. Its translation: CASSQTPPGVESYNSPLHF.

The chain links TRBV4-1 to TRBJ2-3, with TRBD1 matching 11 bases. Germline V CDR1 and CDR2: MGHRA, YSYEKL. The CDR3 sequence is 17 residues long. J lost 5 bases, V lost 3 bases, and 10 bases had no gene match. The CDR3 loop reads CASSHVGQGVFIDTQYF. For the CDR3, the DNA is TGCGCCAGCAGCCATGTGGGACAGGGGGTTTTTATAGATACGCAGTATTTT.

This chain links TRBV28 with TRBJ1-2; the D gene is possibly TRBD1 (5 bases). The CDR3 spans 14 residues. From germline, CDR1 is MDHEN and CDR2 SYDVKM. Trimming cost V 6 bases and J 8 bases, with 19 bases left between them. The chain's CDR3 is CASRLSDSRRGYTF. The CDR3, as DNA: TGTGCCAGCAGGCTCTCTGACAGTCGACGCGGCTACACCTTC.

CDR3 region: CASSYGNSPLHF. The CDR3 DNA is TGTGCCAGCAGTTACGGTAATTCACCCCTCCACTTT. V gene TRBV5-6 combines with J gene TRBJ1-6; D is undetermined. V was cut by 5 bases and J by 6 bases, with 6 bases left in between. This CDR3 has 12 residues. Germline V gene sequence: CDR1 SGHDT, CDR2 YYEEEE. Drawing the rest from reference TRBV5-6 and TRBJ1-6, the complete variable domain is DAGVTQSPTHLIKTRGQQVTLRCSPKSGHDTVSWYQQALGQGPQFIFQYYEEEERQRGNFPDRFSGHQFPNYSSELNVNALLLGDSALYLCASSYGNSPLHFGNGTRLTVT.